This entry lists 21 T cell receptor beta chains sequenced from one sample in a study of T cells expressing NK-cell markers. No DNA is given; TCRdb re-called the 5' RACE reads and lists each CDR3 protein once. The sample includes 550,000 to 600,000 distinct CDR3 sequences. The sample was blood T cells: a sorted CD56 or NKG2C T cell subset, CD4+ or CD8+ T cells, or bulk PBMC T cells (not recorded which). All receptors derive from a man between 18 and 35 years old in good health.

The chain is built from TRBV6-2 or TRBV6-3 and TRBJ2-3; as DNA is missing, the TRBD1 call by TCRdb cannot be tested. The germline V gene encodes CDR1 MNHEY and CDR2 SVGEGT. The CDR3 spans 17 residues. CDR3 residues: CASSYSSWTASTDTQYF.

The chain has TRBV12-3 or TRBV12-4 and TRBJ1-1; absent DNA, TCRdb's TRBD1 call cannot be checked. The CDR3 is made up of 16 amino acids. The CDR3 spells CASSPGTFRANTEAFF.

This chain connects TRBV4-3 to TRBJ2-5; TCRdb designates TRBD1, a call that cannot be tested without DNA. CDR3 size: 17 residues. Germline-derived CDR1 and CDR2 are LGHNA and YSLEER. CDR3 sequence reads: CASSQEFSWGRPETQYF.

The CDR3 reads CASRQGERAFF. This chain uses TRBV6-5 with TRBJ1-1; TCRdb's assignment of TRBD1 cannot be checked, as there is no DNA. Germline V gene sequence: CDR1 MNHEY, CDR2 SVGAGI. The CDR3 has 11 amino acids.

The chain links TRBV12-3 or TRBV12-4 to TRBJ2-5; TCRdb lists TRBD1, though no DNA is available to test this call. This CDR3 region has 15 residues. CDR3 region: CASSLGATQGETQYF.

The rearrangement uses TRBV7-6 and TRBJ1-4. The CDR3 length is 16 residues. Per germline, CDR1 SGHVS and CDR2 FNYEAQ. The CDR3 region is CASSSSRGSTNEKLFF.

CDR3 amino acids: CASSLPGGYPQETQYF. V and J are TRBV6-5 and TRBJ2-5; TCRdb lists TRBD1, though no DNA is available to test this call. The CDR3 loop spans 16 amino acids. Germline loops: CDR1 MNHEY, CDR2 SVGAGI.

The chain uses TRBV24-1 and TRBJ2-1. Germline-derived CDR1 and CDR2 are KGHDR and SFDVKD. This CDR3 has 15 residues. The CDR3: CATSDRTKTYNEQFF.

The rearrangement joins TRBV5-1 to TRBJ2-1; as DNA is missing, the TRBD2 call by TCRdb cannot be tested. CDR1 is SGHRS, CDR2 YFSETQ, per germline. The CDR3 has 16 amino acids. CDR3 residues: CASSVPRLAGTDEQFF.

The chain links TRBV29-1 to TRBJ2-2. The germline CDR1 and CDR2 sequences are SQVTM and ANQGSEA. This CDR3 has 11 residues. The CDR3 reads CSVIQGGELFF.

The chain recombines TRBV7-2 with TRBJ2-2; TCRdb proposes TRBD1, but this gene call is untestable without DNA. This CDR3 spans 14 amino acids. Germline V lookup: CDR1 SGHTA, CDR2 FQGNSA. The CDR3 protein is CASSRTGSAWELFF.

V and J are TRBV7-9 and TRBJ2-1. The CDR3 has 13 residues. Germline values: CDR1 SEHNR, CDR2 FQNEAQ (reference sequence). The chain's CDR3 is CASSLQEINEQFF.

The chain couples TRBV4-3 to TRBJ2-1; TCRdb indicates TRBD1, and absent DNA this call remains unverified. Germline lookup yields CDR1 LGHNA and CDR2 YSLEER. This CDR3 is 17 amino acids long. CDR3 loop: CASSPDASGTGGDEQFF.

The chain has TRBV12-3 or TRBV12-4 and TRBJ2-1. This CDR3 spans 14 amino acids. The CDR3 sequence is CASSGGVGYNEQFF.

The chain employs TRBV20-1 and TRBJ1-1; no DNA is available, so the TRBD1 call from TCRdb remains unchecked. Germline V gene lookup returns CDR1 DFQATT and CDR2 SNEGSKA (reference sequence). CDR3 length: 13 residues. This CDR3 reads CSAEWDRPTEAFF.

The rearrangement joins TRBV4-1 to TRBJ1-2; TCRdb gives TRBD1 as the D gene, but with no DNA this cannot be confirmed. The germline gives CDR1 MGHRA, CDR2 YSYEKL. The CDR3 is 18 residues long. The CDR3 here is CASSQEGPGGSFGYGYTF.

This rearrangement joins TRBV18 to TRBJ2-7. This CDR3 has 16 residues. The germline gives CDR1 KGHSH, CDR2 LQKENI. The CDR3 reads CASSPRLASTPSEQYF.

The J gene is TRBJ2-1, the V gene TRBV11-2; TCRdb names TRBD2, which stays unverified in the absence of DNA. The length of the CDR3 is 15 residues. Germline loops: CDR1 SGHAT, CDR2 FQNNGV. The CDR3 loop is CASSSPGTWYNEQFF.

V usage is TRBV2 and J usage is TRBJ1-5; TCRdb selects TRBD1, and the lack of DNA leaves this call unchecked. CDR1 SNHLY and CDR2 FYNNEI come from the germline V gene. CDR3 size: 15 residues. Here the CDR3 reads CASTRDREYNQPQHF.

This sequence joins TRBV18 and TRBJ2-3. The CDR3 consists of 16 residues. The germline gives CDR1 KGHSH, CDR2 LQKENI. The CDR3 sequence: CASSLGPSRGSDTQYF.

The CDR3 reads CASWFSGLLIHNEQFF. The rearrangement joins TRBV12-3 or TRBV12-4 to TRBJ2-1; without DNA, the TCRdb call of TRBD2 cannot be checked. The CDR3 has 16 residues.